One and the same sample provided the 8 T cell receptor beta chains below, sequenced in a study of T-cell memory formation after mild COVID-19. One entry per CDR3 protein results from TCRdb running MiXCR on the 5' RACE reads. The sample holds under 300,000 distinct CDR3 sequences, less than 9.5% seen once. The sample comprised PBMCs or a T cell subset sorted from them (not recorded which). These receptors were obtained from a man between 18 and 35 years old who had mild COVID-19 (a few samples of this study predate the infection). Cell type and time point are not known.

The genes are TRBV7-2 and TRBJ1-6; 7 bases agree with TRBD1. Germline values: CDR1 SGHTA, CDR2 FQGNSA. The CDR3 loop spans 14 amino acids. V was pared by 4 bases and J by 7 bases, with 4 bases of the junction left unmatched. The CDR3 region has the DNA TGTGCCAGCAGCTACAGGGGAGGAAATTCACCCCTCCACTTT. Its protein is CASSYRGGNSPLHF.

The genes are TRBV12-3 or TRBV12-4 and TRBJ2-3; D is unresolved. This CDR3 has 11 amino acids. Trimming left V 5 bases short and J 5 bases short, with 5 bases between. Written as DNA, the CDR3 is TGTGCCAGCAGTCCTCTAGATACGCAGTATTTT. Its translation is CASSPLDTQYF.

The rearrangement uses TRBV20-1 and TRBJ1-6; D uncertain. Looked up from germline, CDR1 is DFQATT and CDR2 is SNEGSKA (reference sequence). CDR3 size: 13 residues. V lost 1 base and J 14 bases, leaving 15 bases between the germline ends. The CDR3 sequence is CSARAPRLWSLHF. The DNA for the CDR3 is TGCAGTGCTAGAGCCCCCCGGCTTTGGTCCCTCCACTTT.

Concerning this clonotype: It may be a read error: a sequence one base away is much more abundant. CDR3 sequence reads: CASRRLGAPGTGELIF. The DNA for the CDR3 is TGTGCCAGCAGGAGACTGGGGGCGCCGGGCACCGGGGAGCTGATTTTT. The rearrangement links TRBV6-2 or TRBV6-3 to TRBJ2-2, with D possibly matching TRBD1 (6 bases). The CDR3 length is 16 residues. Per the germline V gene, CDR1 is MNHEY and CDR2 is SVGEGT.

This clonotype was detected only a few times. The V gene is TRBV2, the J gene TRBJ1-3, with D unclear. Per the germline V gene, CDR1 is SNHLY and CDR2 is FYNNEI. Trimming pared 2 bases from V and 0 bases from J, leaving 11 bases between. The CDR3 extends over 16 amino acids. CDR3 protein: CASSEQGAFSGNTIYF. In DNA, the CDR3 is TGTGCCAGCAGTGAACAAGGAGCTTTCTCTGGAAACACCATATATTTT.

This chain connects TRBV7-2 to TRBJ2-1; a weak D match, TRBD2 (5 bases). Germline-derived CDR1 and CDR2 are SGHTA and FQGNSA. Trimming took off 5 bases at V and 0 bases at J, with 5 bases between the two ends. CDR3 length: 13 residues. The CDR3, as DNA: TGTGCCAGCAGCCGGGGCTCCTACAATGAGCAGTTCTTC. This codes for CASSRGSYNEQFF.

This clonotype was picked up a small number of times. CDR3 nucleotides: TGTGCCATCAGTGCCTCAACGGGGGGTTCGACGAACACCGGGGAGCTGTTTTTT. Translating gives CAISASTGGSTNTGELFF. The genes are TRBV10-3 and TRBJ2-2; 7 bases agree with TRBD2. This CDR3 contains 18 residues. Germline loops: CDR1 ENHRY, CDR2 SYGVKD. V lost 4 bases, J lost 0 bases, and 11 bases stayed unmatched.

This clonotype was recorded a few times. V gene TRBV5-4 combines with J gene TRBJ1-2; possible D gene TRBD1, 5 bases. V lost 0 bases to trimming and J lost 2 bases, with 11 bases between them. The CDR3 extends over 15 amino acids. Germline values: CDR1 SGHNT, CDR2 YYREEE (reference sequence). The CDR3 loop reads CASSLAGTLNYGYTF. CDR3 nucleotides: TGTGCCAGCAGCTTGGCAGGGACTTTGAACTATGGCTACACCTTC.